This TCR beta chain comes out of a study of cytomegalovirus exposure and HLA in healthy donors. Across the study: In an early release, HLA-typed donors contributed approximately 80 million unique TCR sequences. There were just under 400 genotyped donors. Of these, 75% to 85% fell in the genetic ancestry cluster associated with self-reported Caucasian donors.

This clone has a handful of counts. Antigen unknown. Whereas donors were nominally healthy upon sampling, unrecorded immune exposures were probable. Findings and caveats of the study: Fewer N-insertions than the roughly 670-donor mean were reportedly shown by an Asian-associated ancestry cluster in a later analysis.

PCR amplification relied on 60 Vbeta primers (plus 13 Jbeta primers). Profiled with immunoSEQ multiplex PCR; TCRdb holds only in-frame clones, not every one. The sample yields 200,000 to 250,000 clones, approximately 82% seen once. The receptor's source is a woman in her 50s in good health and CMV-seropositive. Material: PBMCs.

For the CDR3, the DNA is TGTGCCAGCAGTGAATTTGTAGCGGGGGGCACAGATACGCAGTATTTT. Translated: CASSEFVAGGTDTQYF. V is TRBV6-1 and J is TRBJ2-3; 9 bases are a match to TRBD2. J was trimmed by 1 base and V by 2 bases; bases with no gene match: 4. The CDR3 consists of 16 residues. Germline CDR1 is MNHNS and CDR2 is SASEGT.